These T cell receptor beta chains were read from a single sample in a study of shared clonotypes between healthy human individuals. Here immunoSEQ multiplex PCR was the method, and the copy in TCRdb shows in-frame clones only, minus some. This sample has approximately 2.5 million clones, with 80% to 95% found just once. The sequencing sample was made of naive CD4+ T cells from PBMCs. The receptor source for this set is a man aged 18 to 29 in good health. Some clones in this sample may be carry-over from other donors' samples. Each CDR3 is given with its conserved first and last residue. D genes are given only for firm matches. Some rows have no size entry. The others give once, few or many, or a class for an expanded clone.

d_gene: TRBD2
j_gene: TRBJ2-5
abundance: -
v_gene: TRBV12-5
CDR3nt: TGTGCTAGTGGTTCCGGGGGGGAGACCCAGTACTTC
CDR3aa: CASGSGGETQYF

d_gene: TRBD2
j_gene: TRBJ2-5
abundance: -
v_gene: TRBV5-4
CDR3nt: TGTGCCAGCAGCTCTCCGGGACTAGAGCAAGAGACCCAGTACTTC
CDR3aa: CASSSPGLEQETQYF

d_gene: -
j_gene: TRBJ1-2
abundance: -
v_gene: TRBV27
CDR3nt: TGTGCCAGCAGCCCGACCCCTTCCTATGGCTACACCTTC
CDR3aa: CASSPTPSYGYTF

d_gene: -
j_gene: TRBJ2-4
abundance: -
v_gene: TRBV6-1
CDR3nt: TGTGCCAGCAGTAATGTACTCCCTGTGGGAAACATTCAGTACTTC
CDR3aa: CASSNVLPVGNIQYF

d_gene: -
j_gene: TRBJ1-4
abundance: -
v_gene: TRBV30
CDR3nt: TGTGCCTGGAGTGTGACGGATGAAAAACTGTTTTTT
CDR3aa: CAWSVTDEKLFF

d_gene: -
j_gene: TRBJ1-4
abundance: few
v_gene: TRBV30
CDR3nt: TGTGCCTGGAGTCCAACGGGTGAAAAACTGTTTTTT
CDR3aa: CAWSPTGEKLFF

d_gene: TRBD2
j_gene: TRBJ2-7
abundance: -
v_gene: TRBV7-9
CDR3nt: TGTGCCAGCAGCTTAGGACTAGCGGGAGAGCAGTACTTC
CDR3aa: CASSLGLAGEQYF

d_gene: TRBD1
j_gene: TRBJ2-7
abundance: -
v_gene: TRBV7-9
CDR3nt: TGTGCCAGCAGCGCGTCATCAGGGGGTCAAACCTACGAGCAGTACTTC
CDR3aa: CASSASSGGQTYEQYF

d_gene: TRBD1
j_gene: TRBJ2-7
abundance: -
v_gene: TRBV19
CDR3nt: TGTGCCAGCGTACAGGGGCTAGGGACCTACGAGCAGTACTTC
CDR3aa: CASVQGLGTYEQYF

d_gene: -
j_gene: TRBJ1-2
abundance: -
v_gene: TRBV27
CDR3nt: TGTGCCAGCAGTTTACAGGGGAATCTTGGCTACACCTTC
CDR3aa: CASSLQGNLGYTF

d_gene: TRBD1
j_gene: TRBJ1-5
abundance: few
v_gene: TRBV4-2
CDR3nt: TGTGCCAGCAGCCAAGTGGGGACAGGGAATCAGCCCCAGCATTTT
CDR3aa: CASSQVGTGNQPQHF

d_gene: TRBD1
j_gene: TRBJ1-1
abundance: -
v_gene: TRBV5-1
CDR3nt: TGCGCCAGCAGCGAACCCAGACAGGGCTACACTGAAGCTTTCTTT
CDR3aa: CASSEPRQGYTEAFF

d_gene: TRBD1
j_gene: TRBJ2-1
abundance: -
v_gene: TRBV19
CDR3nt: TGTGCCAGTAGTATTAACAGGGGGCCCCAGTTCTTC
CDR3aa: CASSINRGPQFF

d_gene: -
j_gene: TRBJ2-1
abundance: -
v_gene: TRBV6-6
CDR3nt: TGTGCCAGCAGTTACGTTGGTGGTAGCTACAATGAGCAGTTCTTC
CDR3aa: CASSYVGGSYNEQFF

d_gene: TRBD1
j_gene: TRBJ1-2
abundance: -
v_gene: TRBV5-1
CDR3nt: TGCGCCAGCAGCTTGACAGGGGAGGGCTATGGCTACACCTTC
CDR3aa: CASSLTGEGYGYTF

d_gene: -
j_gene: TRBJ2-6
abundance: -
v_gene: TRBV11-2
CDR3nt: TGTGCCAGCAGCCCCATAAGGGGGACGCGGGCTGGGGCCAACGTCCTGACTTTC
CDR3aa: CASSPIRGTRAGANVLTF

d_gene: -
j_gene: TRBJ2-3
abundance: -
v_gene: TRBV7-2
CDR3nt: TGTGCCAGCAGCTTAGGTGTCGGGTTGTTTAGCACAGATACGCAGTATTTT
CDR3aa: CASSLGVGLFSTDTQYF

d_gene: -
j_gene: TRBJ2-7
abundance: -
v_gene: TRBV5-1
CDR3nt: TGCGCCAGCAGCTTGGCCCGGGACTCAAGCCCTCTCTACGAGCAGTACTTC
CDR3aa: CASSLARDSSPLYEQYF

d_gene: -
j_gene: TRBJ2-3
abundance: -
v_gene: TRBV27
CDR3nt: TGTGCCAGCAGTCACCTCACAGATACGCAGTATTTT
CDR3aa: CASSHLTDTQYF

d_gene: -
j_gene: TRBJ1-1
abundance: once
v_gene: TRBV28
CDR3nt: TGTGCCAGCGAGGAGGGCACTGAAGCTTTCTTT
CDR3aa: CASEEGTEAFF

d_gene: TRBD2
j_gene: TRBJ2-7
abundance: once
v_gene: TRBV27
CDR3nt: TGTGCCAGCAGTTCCTCTCTAGCGGAGCTCACCACCTACGAGCAGTACTTC
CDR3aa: CASSSSLAELTTYEQYF

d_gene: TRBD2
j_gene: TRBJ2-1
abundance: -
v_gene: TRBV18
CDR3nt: TGTGCCAGCTCACCGGGCGGGAGCGATTACAATGAGCAGTTCTTC
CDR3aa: CASSPGGSDYNEQFF

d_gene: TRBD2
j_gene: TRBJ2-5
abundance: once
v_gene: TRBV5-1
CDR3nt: TGCGCCAGCAGCCGGCGGGATAGCGGGCTCGGAGAGACCCAGTACTTC
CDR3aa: CASSRRDSGLGETQYF

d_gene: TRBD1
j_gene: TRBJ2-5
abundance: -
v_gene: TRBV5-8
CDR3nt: TGTGCCAGCAGCCCAAGGGACAGGGCAGAGACCCAGTACTTC
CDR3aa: CASSPRDRAETQYF

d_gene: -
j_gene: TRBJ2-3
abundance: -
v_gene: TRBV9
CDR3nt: TGTGCCAGCAGTCCCTCCACAAGCACAGATACGCAGTATTTT
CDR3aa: CASSPSTSTDTQYF

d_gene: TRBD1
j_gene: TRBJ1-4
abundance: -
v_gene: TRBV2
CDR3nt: TGTGCCAGCGACAACAGGGGCGGCGATGAAAAACTGTTTTTT
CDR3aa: CASDNRGGDEKLFF

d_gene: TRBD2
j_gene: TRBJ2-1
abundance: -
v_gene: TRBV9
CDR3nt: TGTGCCAGCAGCTCCGGACTAGCGCCTAACAATGAGCAGTTCTTC
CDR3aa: CASSSGLAPNNEQFF

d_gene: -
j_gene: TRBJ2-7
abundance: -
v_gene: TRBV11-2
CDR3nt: TGTGCCAGCAGCTTACCGGGACCCTACGAGCAGTACTTC
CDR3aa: CASSLPGPYEQYF

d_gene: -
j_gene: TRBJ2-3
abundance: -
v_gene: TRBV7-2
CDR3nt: TGTGCCAGCAGCCCAGGATATGATACGCAGTATTTT
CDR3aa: CASSPGYDTQYF

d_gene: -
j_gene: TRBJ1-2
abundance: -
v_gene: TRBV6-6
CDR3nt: TGTGCCAGCAGTTACCCAACAGGGTTTGGCTACACCTTC
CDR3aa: CASSYPTGFGYTF

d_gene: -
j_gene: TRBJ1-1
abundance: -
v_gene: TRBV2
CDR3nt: TGTGCCAGCAGTGTTTATGGGGGCGAGGTCACTGAAGCTTTCTTT
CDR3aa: CASSVYGGEVTEAFF

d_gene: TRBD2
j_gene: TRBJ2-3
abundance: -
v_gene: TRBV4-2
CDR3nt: TGTGCCAGCAGCCGAAAGGGGCTAGCGGGAGGGGCAGATACGCAGTATTTT
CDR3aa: CASSRKGLAGGADTQYF

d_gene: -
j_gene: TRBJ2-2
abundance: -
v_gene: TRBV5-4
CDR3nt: TGTGCCAGCAGCTTACAGAATGACTTCACCGGGGAGCTGTTTTTT
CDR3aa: CASSLQNDFTGELFF

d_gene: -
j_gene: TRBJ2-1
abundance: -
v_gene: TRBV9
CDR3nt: TGTGCCAGCAGCGTGCGAGGAACAGGCTACAATGAGCAGTTCTTC
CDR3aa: CASSVRGTGYNEQFF

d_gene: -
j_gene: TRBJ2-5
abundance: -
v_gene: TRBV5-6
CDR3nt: TGTGCCAGCAGCTTGTGGTTTGGCGGGGCGGAGACCCAGTACTTC
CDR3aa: CASSLWFGGAETQYF

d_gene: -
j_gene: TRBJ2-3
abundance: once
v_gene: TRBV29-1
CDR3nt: TGCAGCGCTGGGACCCCCACAGATACGCAGTATTTT
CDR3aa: CSAGTPTDTQYF

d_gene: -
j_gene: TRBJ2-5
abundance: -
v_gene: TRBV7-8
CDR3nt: TGTGCCAGCAGCTTACGAGGGCTAGAGACCCAGTACTTC
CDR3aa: CASSLRGLETQYF

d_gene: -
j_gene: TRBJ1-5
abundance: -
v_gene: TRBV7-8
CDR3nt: TGTGCCAGCAGCTCCCGACAGGAGTATCAGCCCCAGCATTTT
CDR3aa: CASSSRQEYQPQHF

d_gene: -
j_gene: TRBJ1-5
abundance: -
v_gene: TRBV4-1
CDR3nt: TGCGCCAGCAGCCAAGTCCATCCGGGTAATCAGCCCCAGCATTTT
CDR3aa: CASSQVHPGNQPQHF

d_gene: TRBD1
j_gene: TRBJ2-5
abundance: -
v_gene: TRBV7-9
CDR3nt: TGTGCCAGCAGCCTGCGACAGGGTGAGACCCAGTACTTC
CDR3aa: CASSLRQGETQYF

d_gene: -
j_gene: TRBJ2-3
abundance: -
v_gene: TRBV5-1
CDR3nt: TGCGCCAGCAGCCTAGCGACTAGCACAGATACGCAGTATTTT
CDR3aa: CASSLATSTDTQYF

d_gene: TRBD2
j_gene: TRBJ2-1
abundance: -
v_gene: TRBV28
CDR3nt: TGTGCCAGCAGTCCACCTACTAGCGGCTCCTACAATGAGCAGTTCTTC
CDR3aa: CASSPPTSGSYNEQFF

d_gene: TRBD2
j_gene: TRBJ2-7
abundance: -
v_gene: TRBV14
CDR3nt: TGTGCCAGCAGCAAAGGGGGTAGCGGGAGAGTCGAGCAGTACTTC
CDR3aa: CASSKGGSGRVEQYF

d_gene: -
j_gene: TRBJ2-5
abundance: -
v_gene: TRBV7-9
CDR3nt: TGTGCCAGCAGCGAAAATATGGAGACCCAGTACTTC
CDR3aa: CASSENMETQYF

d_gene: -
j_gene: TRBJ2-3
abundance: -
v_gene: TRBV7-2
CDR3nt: TGTGCCAGCAGCATCACGACGGATACGCAGTATTTT
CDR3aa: CASSITTDTQYF